The 22 T cell receptor beta chains reported below all come from one sample, sequenced in a study of lymphopenia after photon versus proton radiotherapy. Only in-frame clones appear in the TCRdb table, and some are missing; sequencing was by immunoSEQ multiplex PCR. Of approximately 150,000 clones in the sample, about nine tenths are singletons; the top ten hold around 4.5%. The sequenced sample was peripheral blood, obtained from a patient treated with photon-based radiotherapy. Receptors were obtained from a middle-aged man with gastric cancer.

The chain joins TRBV5-4 to TRBJ1-2, with 7 bases matching TRBD1. J was trimmed by 4 bases and V by 2 bases; bases with no gene match: 14. The CDR3 extends over 17 amino acids. Germline assignment: CDR1 SGHNT and CDR2 YYREEE (reference sequence). The CDR3 nucleotides read TGTGCCAGCAGCTTTCCACAGGTTCGGGACAGCGCCTATGGCTACACCTTC. Amino acid sequence: CASSFPQVRDSAYGYTF.

This clone has only a few counts. The sample carries other DNA sequences with the same CDR3. The rearrangement links TRBV27 to TRBJ2-7; TRBD1 aligns across 7 bases. Germline V gene sequence: CDR1 MNHEY, CDR2 SMNVEV (reference sequence). This CDR3 has 14 amino acids. J lost 0 bases, V lost 8 bases, and 7 bases had no gene match. The CDR3 spells CASGGQASSYEQYF. The DNA for the CDR3 is TGTGCCAGCGGTGGACAGGCCAGCTCCTACGAGCAGTACTTC.

This clone has a single count. The chain joins TRBV7-9 to TRBJ2-1; D is uncertain. V was pared by 8 bases and J by 9 bases, with 17 bases between. The germline V gene encodes CDR1 SEHNR and CDR2 FQNEAQ (reference sequence). The CDR3 has 13 residues. CDR3 bases: TGTGCCAGCCGATCACCTGGGCTAGGTGAGCAGTTCTTC. Residues: CASRSPGLGEQFF. The full variable domain, rest sourced from reference TRBV7-9 and TRBJ2-1, is DTGVSQNPRHKITKRGQNVTFRCDPISEHNRLYWYRQTLGQGPEFLTYFQNEAQLEKSRLLSDRFSAERPKGSFSTLEIQRTEQGDSAMYLCASRSPGLGEQFFGPGTRLTVL.

J is TRBJ2-1 and V is TRBV27; tentative D call: TRBD2 (5 bases). The V and J ends lost 0 bases and 4 bases respectively, with 13 bases between them. The germline V gene has CDR1 MNHEY and CDR2 SMNVEV (reference sequence). This CDR3 region has 16 residues. Written as DNA, the CDR3 is TGTGCCAGCAGTTTATCCGCGCCTAGCCCATACAATGAGCAGTTCTTC. It is translated as CASSLSAPSPYNEQFF.

This chain links TRBV19 with TRBJ1-3; D is uncertain. Per germline, CDR1 LNHDA and CDR2 SQIVND (reference sequence). The CDR3 runs 16 residues. V was pared by 3 bases and J by 0 bases, with 12 bases between. The CDR3 sequence is CASSILHSGSGNTIYF. The CDR3 coding sequence is TGTGCCAGTAGTATTCTCCACAGTGGCTCTGGAAACACCATATATTTT.

The genes are TRBV20-1 and TRBJ2-5; no firm D call. CDR3 length: 11 amino acids. Germline-derived CDR1 and CDR2 are DFQATT and SNEGSKA (reference sequence). Trimming pared 6 bases from V and 5 bases from J, leaving 10 bases between. This chain's CDR3 is CSAESAETQYF. CDR3 nucleotides: TGCAGTGCGGAATCTGCGGAGACCCAGTACTTC.

This rearrangement joins TRBV11-2 to TRBJ2-3; the match to TRBD2 covers 10 bases. J was trimmed by 0 bases and V by 7 bases; bases with no gene match: 7. This CDR3 contains 16 residues. Germline CDR1 SGHAT, CDR2 FQNNGV. In DNA form, the CDR3 reads TGTGCCAGCAACCTAGGACTAGCGGCTAGCACAGATACGCAGTATTTT. Protein product: CASNLGLAASTDTQYF.

This chain joins TRBV28 and TRBJ1-2; D possibly corresponds to TRBD1 (5 bases). CDR1 is MDHEN and CDR2 is SYDVKM in the germline V gene. This CDR3 has 13 residues. Trimming cost V 1 base and J 2 bases, with 5 bases left between them. In DNA, the CDR3 is TGTGCCAGCAGTTTATCAGGGAACTATGGCTACACCTTC. The encoded protein is CASSLSGNYGYTF.

V usage is TRBV29-1 and J usage is TRBJ1-1; the D gene is possibly TRBD1 (6 bases). The V end lost 7 bases, the J end lost 5 bases, and 17 bases lay between the germline ends. CDR3 length: 13 residues. Germline CDR1 is SQVTM and CDR2 is ANQGSEA. CDR3 protein: CSGDRQGKTEAFF. DNA for the CDR3: TGCAGCGGCGACAGGCAGGGGAAAACTGAAGCTTTCTTT.

In the case of this clone: Other DNA sequences within the sample encode an identical CDR3. The V and J genes are TRBV5-5 and TRBJ1-2; D is possibly TRBD1 (5 bases). Trimming removed 2 bases from V and 4 bases from J, with 9 bases in between. Germline lookup yields CDR1 SGHKS and CDR2 YYEKEE (reference sequence). CDR3 length: 13 residues. In nucleotides, the CDR3 is TGTGCCAGCAGCTTAAGGGGAGGCTATGGCTACACCTTC. It translates to CASSLRGGYGYTF.

The chain carries TRBV29-1 and TRBJ1-1, with 12 bases matching TRBD1. Germline loops: CDR1 SQVTM, CDR2 ANQGSEA. The CDR3 is made up of 15 amino acids. J was trimmed by 2 bases and V by 1 base; bases with no gene match: 2. The CDR3 spells CSVEGGQGANTEAFF. The CDR3 DNA reads TGCAGCGTTGAAGGGGGACAGGGGGCAAACACTGAAGCTTTCTTT.

The chain recombines TRBV10-3 with TRBJ2-6, with D uncertain. Germline CDR1 ENHRY, CDR2 SYGVKD. The CDR3 runs 15 residues. Trimming removed 6 bases from V and 4 bases from J, with 13 bases in between. The CDR3 protein is CAISPDTLGANVLTF. For the CDR3, the DNA is TGTGCCATCAGCCCAGACACGTTGGGGGCCAACGTCCTGACTTTC.

This chain connects TRBV19 to TRBJ1-1, with 7 bases identical to TRBD1. The junction had 7 bases not matched to a gene; V was cut back by 9 bases and J by 0 bases. The CDR3 runs to 14 residues. Germline-derived CDR1 and CDR2 are LNHDA and SQIVND (reference sequence). The CDR3 DNA follows: TGTGCCAGCAAAGGACAGGTCATGAACACTGAAGCTTTCTTT. Translation gives CASKGQVMNTEAFF.

A single count supports this clone. The chain combines TRBV7-3 with TRBJ2-1; no definite D call. V dropped 2 bases and J dropped 2 bases, with 10 bases sitting between them. This CDR3 contains 15 residues. Per the germline V gene, CDR1 is SGHTA and CDR2 is FQGTGA. The CDR3 DNA sequence: TGTGCCAGCAGCTTATTGGGTGGGGCCTACAATGAGCAGTTCTTC. Its protein product is CASSLLGGAYNEQFF. Looking up the rest from reference TRBV7-3 and TRBJ2-1 gives the full variable domain: GAGVSQTPSNKVTEKGKYVELRCDPISGHTALYWYRQSLGQGPEFLIYFQGTGAADDSGLPNDRFFAVRPEGSVSTLKIQRTERGDSAVYLCASSLLGGAYNEQFFGPGTRLTVL.

The chain recombines TRBV19 with TRBJ1-5; 7 nucleotides line up with TRBD1. Germline V gene data show CDR1 as LNHDA and CDR2 as SQIVND (reference sequence). CDR3 length equals 16 residues. The V gene end was trimmed by 4 bases and the J gene end by 0 bases; junction bases not matched to a gene: 6. The CDR3 reads CASSTTGAFSNQPQHF. The CDR3 DNA reads TGTGCCAGTAGTACCACAGGGGCCTTTAGCAATCAGCCCCAGCATTTT.

A single count supports this clone. Relative to the germline gene, one junction end is altered; a read error may explain this. The gene calls are TRBV11-2 and TRBJ2-3; maybe TRBD2 (7 bases). Germline CDR1 reads SGHAT; CDR2 reads FQNNGV. The CDR3 is made up of 14 amino acids. CDR3 sequence (DNA): TGTGCCAGCAGCTCCAATTGGGGGCGGGGGCAGGAAAGGTTT. Protein: CASSSNWGRGQERF.

The chain has TRBV30 and TRBJ1-2; D may be TRBD1 (5 bases). Deletions cut 3 bases from V and 6 bases from J, with 29 bases between. The germline V gene encodes CDR1 GTSNPN and CDR2 SVGIG (reference sequence). The CDR3 loop spans 18 amino acids. The CDR3: CAWRTFGTGASRVDGYTF. The CDR3 DNA is TGTGCCTGGAGAACATTCGGGACCGGGGCATCAAGGGTCGATGGCTACACCTTC.

CDR3 sequence reads: CASSETLNQPQHF. CDR3 coding DNA: TGTGCCAGCAGCGAAACACTCAATCAGCCCCAGCATTTT. V usage is TRBV27 and J usage is TRBJ1-5; D remains ambiguous. There are 13 residues in the CDR3. Per the germline V gene, CDR1 is MNHEY and CDR2 is SMNVEV (reference sequence). Trimming left V 6 bases short and J 3 bases short, with 9 bases between.

This sequence joins TRBV5-1 and TRBJ2-1, with 14 bases identical to TRBD2. The junction had 9 bases not matched to a gene; V was cut back by 0 bases and J by 7 bases. CDR1 is SGHRS and CDR2 is YFSETQ in the germline V gene. CDR3 length: 18 residues. CDR3 nucleotide sequence: TGCGCCAGCAGCTTGGAAGGACCGACTAGCGGGAGGGAGAATGAGCAGTTCTTC. The encoded protein is CASSLEGPTSGRENEQFF.

This clone appeared a few times. The rearrangement joins TRBV7-3 to TRBJ1-1, with 9 bases lining up with TRBD1. Per the germline V gene, CDR1 is SGHTA and CDR2 is FQGTGA. The CDR3 has 15 amino acids. V was pared by 6 bases and J by 4 bases, with 9 bases of the junction left unmatched. CDR3 region: CASRLNRGPATEAFF. CDR3 sequence (DNA): TGTGCCAGCAGACTCAACAGGGGGCCGGCCACTGAAGCTTTCTTT. Full variable domain (remainder filled in from reference TRBV7-3 and TRBJ1-1): GAGVSQTPSNKVTEKGKYVELRCDPISGHTALYWYRQSLGQGPEFLIYFQGTGAADDSGLPNDRFFAVRPEGSVSTLKIQRTERGDSAVYLCASRLNRGPATEAFFGQGTRLTVV.

As DNA, the CDR3 is TGTGCCTGGAGTCCAATTGGGGCAGGGGGCTACAGGAAGACCCAGTACTTC. It codes for CAWSPIGAGGYRKTQYF. The genes are TRBV30 and TRBJ2-5, with TRBD1 matching 8 bases. In germline, CDR1 is GTSNPN, CDR2 SVGIG (reference sequence). This CDR3 has 17 amino acids. Unmatched junction bases numbered 17, after V lost 2 bases and J lost 6 bases.

V usage is TRBV2 and J usage is TRBJ1-5; D is uncertain. V was cut by 2 bases and J by 0 bases, with 5 bases left in between. Germline V lookup: CDR1 SNHLY, CDR2 FYNNEI. There are 14 residues in the CDR3. This chain's CDR3 is CASSELGSNQPQHF. CDR3 nucleotide sequence: TGTGCCAGCAGTGAACTGGGTAGCAATCAGCCCCAGCATTTT.